The 21 T cell receptor beta chains in this list originate from one sample, sequenced in a study of blood T cell repertoires in COVID-19. Generated by immunoSEQ multiplex PCR, the TCRdb table keeps only in-frame clones and is missing some. The table shows some 320,000 clones, with roughly 85% occurring only once. The sample consisted of peripheral blood. All receptors come from a human donor in a cohort sampled during active COVID-19.

The gene calls are TRBV24-1 and TRBJ2-3; D ambiguous. The V gene's germline CDR1 is KGHDR and CDR2 SFDVKD. The V end lost 1 base, the J end lost 5 bases, and 3 bases lay between the germline ends. The CDR3 runs to 12 residues. CDR3 DNA sequence: TGTGCCACCAGTGATTTTATAGATACGCAGTATTTT. This codes for CATSDFIDTQYF.

The rearrangement joins TRBV2 to TRBJ1-2, with D hard to call. Trimming took off 7 bases at V and 3 bases at J, with 21 bases between the two ends. Germline V gene lookup returns CDR1 SNHLY and CDR2 FYNNEI. The CDR3 is made up of 16 amino acids. The CDR3 DNA is TGTGCCAGCAAGGCGGCTGTGGGAAACGGGGACTATGGCTACACCTTC. Translating it yields CASKAAVGNGDYGYTF.

The rearrangement joins TRBV14 to TRBJ2-2; 9 bases match TRBD1. CDR3 length: 19 residues. V was clipped by 0 bases and J by 6 bases; unmatched bases: 14. CDR1 SGHDN and CDR2 FVKESK come from the germline V gene. CDR3 in amino acids: CASSQDDTGGLGGAGELFF. The CDR3 DNA is TGTGCCAGCAGCCAAGATGATACAGGGGGCTTAGGAGGGGCCGGGGAGCTGTTTTTT.

V and J are TRBV7-8 and TRBJ2-7; 8 bases are shared with TRBD1. V shed 7 bases and J 4 bases; nucleotides not matched to a gene: 9. The germline V gene has CDR1 SGHVS and CDR2 FQNEAQ. The CDR3 contains 14 residues. CDR3 sequence: CASNDRGRAYEQYF. DNA for the CDR3: TGTGCCAGCAATGACAGGGGAAGAGCGTACGAGCAGTACTTC. The full variable domain, in which reference TRBV7-8 and TRBJ2-7 provide the parts outside the CDR3, is GAGVSQSPRYKVAKRGQDVALRCDPISGHVSLFWYQQALGQGPEFLTYFQNEAQLDKSGLPSDRFFAERPEGSVSTLKIQRTQQEDSAVYLCASNDRGRAYEQYFGPGTRLTVT.

This chain connects TRBV7-2 to TRBJ2-2, with a possible D match to TRBD1 (6 bases). This CDR3 comprises 13 residues. The V end lost 5 bases, the J end lost 6 bases, and 10 bases lay between the germline ends. Germline CDR1 is SGHTA and CDR2 is FQGNSA. The CDR3 sequence: CASSLPGAGELFF. The DNA of the CDR3 is TGTGCCAGCAGCCTACCAGGGGCCGGGGAGCTGTTTTTT. The full variable domain, its missing parts supplied by reference TRBV7-2 and TRBJ2-2, is GAGVSQSPSNKVTEKGKDVELRCDPISGHTALYWYRQSLGQGLEFLIYFQGNSAPDKSGLPSDRFSAERTGGSVSTLTIQRTQQEDSAVYLCASSLPGAGELFFGEGSRLTVL.

This sequence joins TRBV19 and TRBJ1-1; TRBD1 matches 7 bases. The CDR3 sequence is 15 residues long. With 3 bases clipped from V and 1 base from J, the junction kept 5 bases outside the gene matches. CDR1 and CDR2 (germline): LNHDA, SQIVND (reference sequence). CDR3 amino acids: CASSIRTGTNTEAFF. DNA of the CDR3: TGTGCCAGTAGTATTCGGACAGGCACGAACACTGAAGCTTTCTTT.

This chain connects TRBV11-2 to TRBJ1-6; 12 bases line up with TRBD1. The CDR3 spans 15 residues. Unmatched junction bases numbered 4, after V lost 5 bases and J lost 8 bases. Per the germline V gene, CDR1 is SGHAT and CDR2 is FQNNGV. This CDR3 reads CASSVGTGGYSPLHF. The CDR3 coding sequence is TGTGCCAGCAGCGTGGGGACAGGGGGCTATTCACCCCTCCACTTT.

The CDR3 here is CATGGQGVSNQPQHF. The CDR3 DNA reads as TGTGCCACGGGGGGACAGGGGGTTAGCAATCAGCCCCAGCATTTT. The chain joins TRBV2 to TRBJ1-5, with TRBD1 matching over 11 bases. Per germline, CDR1 SNHLY and CDR2 FYNNEI. The trim removed 10 bases at V and 0 bases at J, leaving 5 bases unmatched. This CDR3 is 15 amino acids long.

This clone showed up just a few times. The chain is built from TRBV5-5 and TRBJ1-1, with 7 nucleotides matching TRBD1. J lost 7 bases, V lost 2 bases, and 17 bases had no gene match. Germline V lookup: CDR1 SGHKS, CDR2 YYEKEE (reference sequence). The CDR3 loop spans 17 amino acids. Here the CDR3 DNA reads TGTGCCAGCAGCTTTAAATGGCCGGGACAGACTTTGTTTGAAGCTTTCTTT. As protein: CASSFKWPGQTLFEAFF.

CDR3 amino acids: CATTRERDTQYF. CDR3 nucleotides: TGTGCCACGACACGGGAAAGGGATACGCAGTATTTT. The rearrangement links TRBV15 to TRBJ2-3, with D maybe TRBD2 (5 bases). Per germline, CDR1 LNHNV and CDR2 YYDKDF (reference sequence). The CDR3 loop spans 12 amino acids. Trimming removed 9 bases from V and 6 bases from J, with 13 bases in between.

The rearrangement joins TRBV19 to TRBJ1-3, with D uncertain. Germline lookup yields CDR1 LNHDA and CDR2 SQIVND (reference sequence). The V and J ends lost 3 bases and 0 bases respectively, with 18 bases between them. This CDR3 is built from 18 residues. The CDR3 here is CASSMYSTPLHSGNTIYF. The CDR3 bases are TGTGCCAGTAGTATGTACTCGACACCCCTTCACTCTGGAAACACCATATATTTT. The variable domain in full, completed from reference TRBV19 and TRBJ1-3, reads DGGITQSPKYLFRKEGQNVTLSCEQNLNHDAMYWYRQDPGQGLRLIYYSQIVNDFQKGDIAEGYSVSREKKESFPLTVTSAQKNPTAFYLCASSMYSTPLHSGNTIYFGEGSWLTVV.

This clone was observed once. This chain joins TRBV5-5 and TRBJ1-1, with 8 bases that match TRBD1. V gave up 2 bases and J gave up 4 bases; unmatched junction bases: 7. CDR1 and CDR2 (germline): SGHKS, YYEKEE (reference sequence). CDR3 size: 15 residues. In nucleotides, the CDR3 is TGTGCCAGCAGCTTCCTCGGACAGGGCGGCACTGAAGCTTTCTTT. Its translation is CASSFLGQGGTEAFF.

This clone turned up a few times. The J gene is TRBJ2-2, the V gene TRBV6-4; TRBD2 might be the D (6 bases). CDR1 and CDR2 (germline): MRHNA, SNTAGT. With 4 bases removed from V and 6 bases from J, the gap between germline ends came to 9 bases. The CDR3 has 13 residues. Here the CDR3 reads CASSAGDSGELFF. CDR3 DNA sequence: TGTGCCAGCAGTGCGGGGGACTCCGGGGAGCTGTTTTTT.

The chain employs TRBV30 and TRBJ2-5, with D perhaps TRBD2 (5 bases). V gave up 3 bases and J gave up 0 bases, with 5 bases separating them. Germline V gene sequence: CDR1 GTSNPN, CDR2 SVGIG (reference sequence). CDR3 size: 12 residues. Here the CDR3 DNA reads TGTGCCTGGAGCGGGGACCAAGAGACCCAGTACTTC. Its protein product is CAWSGDQETQYF.

The rearrangement joins TRBV3-1 (or the pseudogene TRBV3-2) to TRBJ1-1; D uncertain. Germline V CDR1 and CDR2: LGHDT, YNNKEL (reference sequence). The CDR3 length is 13 residues. The V end lost 2 bases, the J end lost 8 bases, and 12 bases lay between the germline ends. The CDR3 DNA reads TGTGCCAGCAGCCAACAACAGATGTCAGAAGCTTTCTTT. Translating it yields CASSQQQMSEAFF.

The chain uses TRBV19 and TRBJ2-5, with D maybe TRBD1 (5 bases). The CDR3 consists of 14 residues. V was shortened by 5 bases and J by 2 bases, with 12 bases between the two germline ends. Germline CDR1 LNHDA, CDR2 SQIVND (reference sequence). CDR3 sequence: CASSLMGQQETQYF. The CDR3 DNA reads as TGTGCCAGTAGTCTTATGGGGCAGCAAGAGACCCAGTACTTC. The whole variable domain, filled in from reference TRBV19 and TRBJ2-5, reads DGGITQSPKYLFRKEGQNVTLSCEQNLNHDAMYWYRQDPGQGLRLIYYSQIVNDFQKGDIAEGYSVSREKKESFPLTVTSAQKNPTAFYLCASSLMGQQETQYFGPGTRLLVL.

This chain connects TRBV12-3 or TRBV12-4 to TRBJ1-2; no definite D call. Trimming took 1 base from V and 7 from J, leaving 10 bases between them. CDR3 length: 13 amino acids. CDR3 region: CASSLGVDFGYTF. The CDR3 bases are TGTGCCAGCAGTTTAGGGGTGGACTTTGGCTACACCTTC.

In DNA form, the CDR3 reads TGTGCCAGCAGACTAGCAGGGGGAGGCACTGAAGCTTTCTTT. Its protein product is CASRLAGGGTEAFF. The rearrangement links TRBV7-3 to TRBJ1-1; 7 bases map to TRBD1. The V and J ends lost 6 bases and 4 bases, in that order; junction bases with no gene match: 8. CDR3 length: 14 amino acids. Germline V gives CDR1 SGHTA, CDR2 FQGTGA.

The V call is TRBV15, the J call TRBJ1-5; possible D gene TRBD1, 5 bases. The CDR3 is made up of 13 amino acids. V was trimmed by 1 base and J by 7 bases, leaving 8 bases between them. Germline V gene lookup returns CDR1 LNHNV and CDR2 YYDKDF (reference sequence). CDR3 DNA sequence: TGTGCCACCAGCAGAGTCAGGGCCCAGCCCCAGCATTTT. Residues: CATSRVRAQPQHF.

The gene calls are TRBV19 and TRBJ2-2, with TRBD1 matching over 11 bases. The CDR3 length is 17 residues. Germline loops: CDR1 LNHDA, CDR2 SQIVND (reference sequence). Unmatched junction bases numbered 10, after V lost 4 bases and J lost 6 bases. The CDR3 reads CASSRYGPGQGAGELFF. The CDR3 coding sequence is TGTGCCAGTAGTAGATACGGGCCGGGACAGGGGGCCGGGGAGCTGTTTTTT.

V usage is TRBV9 and J usage is TRBJ2-1; D is ambiguous. The CDR3 is 15 amino acids. From germline, CDR1 is SGDLS and CDR2 YYNGEE. Trimming stripped 0 bases from V and 3 bases from J, with 10 bases between. Here the CDR3 DNA reads TGTGCCAGCAGCGTAGCCGGGTCCGTCTACAATGAGCAGTTCTTC. Encoded protein: CASSVAGSVYNEQFF.